The rows below give T cell receptor beta chains drawn from one sample of a study of lymphopenia after photon versus proton radiotherapy. Profiling relied on immunoSEQ multiplex PCR, and the TCRdb table lists in-frame clones only, not all of them. The sample includes about 30,000 clones, approximately 93% of them seen just once. Sequenced material: peripheral blood, taken from a patient treated with photon-based radiotherapy. These receptors came from a woman aged 50 to 60 with cholangiocarcinoma. Both conserved end residues are part of each CDR3. The D gene is left open where the match is weak. Expanded clones get a size class; other rows say once, few or many, or leave the size out.

size,J,V,D,CDR3,DNA
.,TRBJ1-4,TRBV25-1,TRBD1,CASSEPQGADEKLFF,TGTGCCAGCAGCGAGCCGCAGGGGGCTGACGAAAAACTGTTTTTT
.,TRBJ1-5,TRBV27,.,CASSQTRGAVGPQHF,TGTGCCAGCAGCCAAACCAGGGGCGCCGTGGGGCCCCAGCATTTT
.,TRBJ2-7,TRBV27,.,CASSFEGSYEQYF,TGTGCCAGCAGTTTTGAGGGGTCCTACGAGCAGTACTTC
.,TRBJ1-6,TRBV9,.,CASSVERQPSSYNSPLHF,TGTGCCAGCAGCGTAGAGCGACAGCCGAGCTCCTATAATTCACCCCTCCACTTT
.,TRBJ2-1,TRBV4-3,TRBD2,CASSRQGLANNEQFF,TGCGCCAGCAGCCGACAGGGACTAGCGAACAATGAGCAGTTCTTC
.,TRBJ1-1,TRBV29-1,.,CSVEGHPNTEAFF,TGCAGCGTTGAGGGACACCCGAACACTGAAGCTTTCTTT
.,TRBJ2-7,TRBV10-3,.,CAISHPGTPPLEYF,TGTGCCATCAGTCATCCCGGGACTCCCCCGCTGGAGTACTTC
.,TRBJ1-1,TRBV11-2,.,CASSLREGSTEAFF,TGTGCCAGCAGCTTAAGGGAAGGGAGCACTGAAGCTTTCTTT
.,TRBJ2-3,TRBV7-9,TRBD1,CALGQGETDTQYF,TGTGCCCTCGGACAGGGGGAAACAGATACGCAGTATTTT
.,TRBJ1-1,TRBV18,.,CASSLTEGTEAFF,TGTGCCAGCTCACTCACGGAGGGTACTGAAGCTTTCTTT
.,TRBJ1-4,TRBV4-1,.,CASSQEGQTNEKLFF,TGCGCCAGCAGCCAAGAAGGGCAAACTAATGAAAAACTGTTTTTT
.,TRBJ2-7,TRBV18,TRBD1,CASSPPLVGTGGGGEQYF,TGTGCCAGCTCACCGCCCCTCGTCGGGACAGGGGGCGGGGGAGAGCAGTACTTC
.,TRBJ1-1,TRBV5-4,.,CASSLQAGLNTEAFF,TGTGCCAGCAGCTTGCAGGCAGGGCTGAACACTGAAGCTTTCTTT
.,TRBJ2-5,TRBV11-2,.,CASSGPSETQYF,TGTGCCAGCAGCGGACCCTCCGAGACCCAGTACTTC
once,TRBJ2-1,TRBV9,.,CASSVGGRGAPEQFF,TGTGCCAGCAGCGTAGGTGGGCGGGGCGCACCTGAGCAGTTCTTC
.,TRBJ2-3,TRBV7-2,.,CASSLYGTWYF,TGTGCCAGCAGCTTATATGGGACATGGTATTTT
.,TRBJ1-1,TRBV25-1,.,CASSELSGGAFF,TGTGCCAGCAGTGAATTATCTGGAGGGGCTTTCTTT
.,TRBJ1-4,TRBV29-1,TRBD1,CSVLRRDARDRVSNEKLFF,TGCAGCGTACTGAGGAGGGACGCAAGGGACAGGGTATCTAATGAAAAACTGTTTTTT
.,TRBJ2-6,TRBV5-6,.,CASSLGRGSGANVLTF,TGTGCCAGCAGCTTGGGGAGGGGGTCTGGGGCCAACGTCCTGACTTTC
.,TRBJ2-1,TRBV6-4,.,CASSDTGGTNEQFF,TGTGCCAGCAGTGACACCGGGGGAACCAATGAGCAGTTCTTC
.,TRBJ1-1,TRBV29-1,.,CSVRYLTEAFF,TGCAGCGTCAGATACCTCACTGAAGCTTTCTTT
.,TRBJ1-1,TRBV7-8,.,CASSLDREQALGAFF,TGTGCCAGCAGCTTAGACAGGGAACAGGCCTTGGGAGCTTTCTTT
.,TRBJ2-3,TRBV15,TRBD2,CATSIGTSGATDTQYF,TGTGCCACCAGCATTGGGACTAGCGGAGCCACAGATACGCAGTATTTT
.,TRBJ1-2,TRBV15,.,CATSRDPARGGGYTF,TGTGCCACCAGCAGAGATCCCGCCAGAGGCGGTGGCTACACCTTC
.,TRBJ2-5,TRBV7-9,.,CASSFSQETQYF,TGTGCCAGCAGCTTCTCCCAAGAGACCCAGTACTTC
.,TRBJ1-5,TRBV6-6,.,CASSYSESNQPQHF,TGTGCCAGCAGTTACTCGGAGAGCAATCAGCCCCAGCATTTT
.,TRBJ2-1,TRBV4-3,.,CASSRSVSSYNEQFF,TGCGCCAGCAGCCGGTCAGTGAGCTCCTACAATGAGCAGTTCTTC
.,TRBJ1-5,TRBV30,.,CAWSEFGRTDQPQHF,TGTGCCTGGAGTGAGTTCGGCAGGACCGATCAGCCCCAGCATTTT
.,TRBJ2-1,TRBV27,TRBD1,CASSFGQGVNEQFF,TGTGCCAGCAGTTTCGGACAGGGGGTCAATGAGCAGTTCTTC
.,TRBJ1-2,TRBV29-1,TRBD1,CSASGQGAYGYTF,TGCAGCGCTAGCGGACAGGGGGCTTATGGCTACACCTTC
.,TRBJ2-2,TRBV10-3,.,CAGGETGELFF,TGTGCCGGGGGAGAGACCGGGGAGCTGTTTTTT
.,TRBJ1-2,TRBV5-4,.,CASSFWAFRESTIYGYTF,TGTGCCAGCAGCTTTTGGGCATTTCGGGAATCGACAATTTATGGCTACACCTTC
.,TRBJ1-2,TRBV7-9,TRBD1,CATWRSTGYGYTF,TGTGCCACATGGCGGTCGACAGGGTATGGCTACACCTTC
.,TRBJ2-2,TRBV10-1,TRBD1,CASSEAGTGGSSTGELFF,TGCGCCAGCAGTGAGGCCGGGACAGGGGGCTCGAGCACCGGGGAGCTGTTTTTT
few,TRBJ2-7,TRBV5-1,.,CASSLAPGSYEQYF,TGCGCCAGCAGCTTGGCTCCGGGGAGCTACGAGCAGTACTTC
.,TRBJ1-3,TRBV12-5,.,CASGKNTIYF,TGTGCTAGTGGGAAAAACACCATATATTTT
once,TRBJ1-1,TRBV5-1,.,CASSPRTEWGTEAFF,TGCGCCAGCAGCCCAAGGACAGAATGGGGCACTGAAGCTTTCTTT
.,TRBJ1-1,TRBV28,.,CASRITSYTEAFF,TGTGCCAGCAGAATCACAAGCTACACTGAAGCTTTCTTT
.,TRBJ1-1,TRBV20-1,.,CSAEGNTEAFF,TGCAGTGCTGAGGGGAACACTGAAGCTTTCTTT
.,TRBJ2-5,TRBV30,TRBD1,CAWRQGAGETQYF,TGTGCCTGGAGACAGGGGGCTGGAGAGACCCAGTACTTC
once,TRBJ2-7,TRBV7-8,TRBD1,CASSLRTGVPYEQYF,TGTGCCAGCAGCTTACGGACAGGGGTCCCCTACGAGCAGTACTTC
.,TRBJ2-5,TRBV7-2,TRBD1,CASSSTGEPHQETQYF,TGTGCCAGCAGCTCGACAGGGGAGCCACACCAAGAGACCCAGTACTTC
.,TRBJ1-2,TRBV30,.,CAWSLDVGVGGYTF,TGTGCCTGGAGTCTTGACGTGGGGGTAGGGGGCTACACCTTC
.,TRBJ2-1,TRBV18,.,CASSPPRDYNEQFF,TGTGCCAGCTCACCCCCCCGGGATTACAATGAGCAGTTCTTC
.,TRBJ1-2,TRBV9,TRBD1,CASSVEGQSYGYTF,TGTGCCAGCAGCGTAGAGGGACAGAGCTATGGCTACACCTTC
.,TRBJ1-2,TRBV7-2,.,CASSPSTLTYGYTF,TGTGCCAGCAGCCCCAGCACTCTGACCTATGGCTACACCTTC
.,TRBJ1-1,TRBV19,.,CASSRGRSTEAFF,TGTGCCAGTAGCCGCGGACGTTCCACTGAAGCTTTCTTT
.,TRBJ1-1,TRBV27,TRBD1,CASSSGQGPEAFF,TGTGCCAGCAGTTCGGGACAGGGGCCTGAAGCTTTCTTT
.,TRBJ2-7,TRBV7-6,TRBD1,CASSPTGGFWENQDLYEQYF,TGTGCCAGCAGCCCGACAGGGGGCTTTTGGGAAAATCAAGACCTCTACGAGCAGTACTTC
.,TRBJ2-1,TRBV5-1,TRBD1,CASSLGQGNSYNEQFF,TGCGCCAGCAGCCTGGGACAGGGTAACTCCTACAATGAGCAGTTCTTC
.,TRBJ1-1,TRBV7-2,TRBD1,CASSLGRWGQGVPEAFF,TGTGCCAGCAGCTTAGGGCGCTGGGGACAGGGTGTCCCTGAAGCTTTCTTT
once,TRBJ1-6,TRBV19,.,CASSINSRSSYNSPLHF,TGTGCCAGTAGTATAAACTCCCGGAGCTCCTATAATTCACCCCTCCACTTT
.,TRBJ2-7,TRBV11-2,.,CASSLRGLPEQYF,TGTGCCAGCAGCTTACGGGGGCTGCCCGAGCAGTACTTC
once,TRBJ2-7,TRBV6-1,.,CASSPGVNNYEQYF,TGTGCCAGCAGTCCCGGCGTGAACAACTACGAGCAGTACTTC
.,TRBJ2-5,TRBV12-1,.,CASSIGLASPTETQYF,TGTGCCAGCAGCATTGGACTAGCGTCTCCCACGGAGACCCAGTACTTC